A single sample is the source of the 19 T cell receptor beta chains below, sequenced in a study of Ad26.COV2.S vaccination and SARS-CoV-2 variants. Treatment: 15 to 20 received Ad26.COV2.S at low or high dose, single or two shots; about 5 received placebo; per-sample allocation not given. It was on day 63 after the first vaccine or placebo injection that samples were taken. Sequencing used immunoSEQ multiplex PCR; TCRdb keeps in-frame clones, though not all of them. The data contain roughly 300,000 clones, 80% to 90% of them singletons. The sequencing here drew on peripheral blood, taken in a trial of Ad26.COV2.S vaccine versus placebo. These receptors all come from a person aged 18-60 years who received the Ad26.COV2.S COVID-19 vaccine or a placebo.

The gene calls are TRBV7-3 and TRBJ2-3; 10 bases agree with TRBD2. Germline CDR1 reads SGHTA; CDR2 reads FQGTGA. This CDR3 is 18 amino acids long. Trimming removed 5 bases from V and 1 base from J; junction bases left unmatched: 12. The CDR3 DNA sequence: TGTGCCAGCAGCCCCGGGTCTAGCGGGGGACCTGGCACAGATACGCAGTATTTT. This encodes CASSPGSSGGPGTDTQYF.

This chain connects TRBV5-6 to TRBJ2-7; 10 bases agree with TRBD2. Unmatched junction bases numbered 4, after V lost 4 bases and J lost 0 bases. Per the germline V gene, CDR1 is SGHDT and CDR2 is YYEEEE. The CDR3 is 15 amino acids. CDR3 sequence: CASSPGLASSYEQYF. CDR3 DNA sequence: TGTGCCAGCAGCCCGGGACTAGCGAGCTCCTACGAGCAGTACTTC.

CDR3 nucleotides: TGTGCCAGCAGCCAATTACGACAGGGAAGTAATGAAAAACTGTTTTTT. This encodes CASSQLRQGSNEKLFF. The chain employs TRBV4-2 and TRBJ1-4; TRBD1 matches at 7 bases. The CDR3 contains 16 residues. Germline V gene lookup returns CDR1 LGHNA and CDR2 YNFKEQ. V lost 2 bases, J lost 4 bases, and 7 bases stayed unmatched.

CDR3 residues: CASSPGQGYDEQFF. The CDR3, as DNA: TGTGCCAGCAGCCCCGGACAGGGGTACGATGAGCAGTTCTTC. V gene TRBV27 combines with J gene TRBJ2-1, with TRBD1 identical over 9 bases. Germline lookup yields CDR1 MNHEY and CDR2 SMNVEV (reference sequence). The CDR3 spans 14 residues. Losses at the gene ends were 6 bases for V and 8 bases for J; bases not matched to a gene: 8.

A single count supports this clone. The chain links TRBV13 to TRBJ2-3; D possibly corresponds to TRBD1 (5 bases). The CDR3 sequence is 14 residues long. Trimming removed 7 bases from V and 5 bases from J, with 16 bases in between. Germline V gene sequence: CDR1 PRHDT, CDR2 FYEKMQ (reference sequence). The DNA for the CDR3 is TGTGCCAGCACCCCGCCCCAGGGCAGAGATACGCAGTATTTT. This encodes CASTPPQGRDTQYF.

The V call is TRBV19, the J call TRBJ2-2, with unresolved D. The CDR3 extends over 15 amino acids. Germline CDR1 and CDR2: LNHDA and SQIVND (reference sequence). The V end was cut by 2 bases, the J end by 1 base, with 8 bases between. This CDR3 is CASSINSRNTGELFF. In nucleotides, the CDR3 is TGTGCCAGTAGTATAAACAGTAGGAACACCGGGGAGCTGTTTTTT.

About this clone itself: Other DNA sequences in this specimen translate into the identical CDR3. The chain has TRBV5-4 and TRBJ2-3; TRBD1 agrees at 9 bases. The CDR3 extends over 16 amino acids. Per germline, CDR1 SGHNT and CDR2 YYREEE (reference sequence). J gave up 1 base and V 0 bases, and 3 bases lay outside the gene matches. CDR3 in amino acids: CASSLARDRGTDTQYF. DNA for the CDR3: TGTGCCAGCAGCTTGGCTAGGGACAGGGGCACAGATACGCAGTATTTT.

This chain uses TRBV29-1 with TRBJ2-1, with D unclear. CDR1 SQVTM and CDR2 ANQGSEA come from the germline V gene. The length of the CDR3 is 10 residues. The V end was cut by 4 bases, the J end by 7 bases, with 5 bases between. In nucleotides, the CDR3 is TGCAGCGTTGTGTGGAATGAGCAGTTCTTC. Amino acids: CSVVWNEQFF.

This sequence joins TRBV5-4 and TRBJ1-2; 9 bases match TRBD1. Looked up from germline, CDR1 is SGHNT and CDR2 is YYREEE (reference sequence). The V gene end was trimmed by 2 bases and the J gene end by 4 bases; junction bases not matched to a gene: 6. The CDR3 loop spans 15 amino acids. The CDR3 spells CASSFTGGEAYGYTF. The CDR3 DNA reads as TGTGCCAGCAGCTTTACAGGGGGCGAAGCCTATGGCTACACCTTC.

This chain links TRBV7-9 with TRBJ2-3; D may be TRBD2 (5 bases). The CDR3 spans 15 residues. Trimming took 1 base from V and 0 from J, leaving 8 bases between them. Per the germline V gene, CDR1 is SEHNR and CDR2 is FQNEAQ (reference sequence). CDR3 in DNA: TGTGCCAGCAGCTTAGAAGGACTTAGCACAGATACGCAGTATTTT. This codes for CASSLEGLSTDTQYF.

V is TRBV18 and J is TRBJ2-7; 7 nucleotides line up with TRBD2. The CDR3 has 14 amino acids. The germline gives CDR1 KGHSH, CDR2 LQKENI. With V trimmed by 2 bases and J by 6 bases, 7 bases remained unmatched. This CDR3 reads CASSPSAGTIEQYF. The CDR3 DNA reads as TGTGCCAGCTCACCATCGGCAGGGACTATCGAGCAGTACTTC.

This clone appeared many times. The chain uses TRBV2 and TRBJ2-3, with D uncertain. The CDR3 spans 15 residues. The germline V and J ends were trimmed by 3 bases and 3 bases, with 13 bases remaining between them. CDR1 SNHLY and CDR2 FYNNEI come from the germline V gene. The CDR3 DNA sequence: TGTGCCAGCAGTGATCTGGGAATGGAAACAGATACGCAGTATTTT. This encodes CASSDLGMETDTQYF.

The chain carries TRBV11-2 and TRBJ1-4, with 8 bases matching TRBD1. The CDR3 totals 14 residues. After removal of 4 bases from V and 6 bases from J, the junction contained 4 bases not matched to a gene. The germline CDR1 and CDR2 sequences are SGHAT and FQNNGV. The CDR3, as DNA: TGTGCCAGCAGCTCGAGGACAGGGCATGAAAAACTGTTTTTT. Translated: CASSSRTGHEKLFF.

The rearrangement links TRBV11-3 to TRBJ2-5; 12 bases align to TRBD1. The CDR3 covers 18 residues. After removal of 5 bases from V and 5 bases from J, the junction contained 15 bases not matched to a gene. Germline CDR1 is SGHNT and CDR2 is YENEEA. The CDR3 here is CASSMFRDRGRGGETQYF. As DNA, the CDR3 is TGTGCCAGCAGCATGTTCCGGGACAGGGGGCGAGGAGGGGAGACCCAGTACTTC.

This rearrangement joins TRBV19 to TRBJ2-5; D gene uncertain. The germline gives CDR1 LNHDA, CDR2 SQIVND (reference sequence). This CDR3 region has 16 residues. Trimming cost V 1 base and J 1 base, with 13 bases left between them. The CDR3 nucleotides read TGTGCCAGTAGTATAGGAGGTGGGCCTCCCCAAGAGACCCAGTACTTC. This translates into CASSIGGGPPQETQYF. Drawing the rest from reference TRBV19 and TRBJ2-5, the complete variable domain is DGGITQSPKYLFRKEGQNVTLSCEQNLNHDAMYWYRQDPGQGLRLIYYSQIVNDFQKGDIAEGYSVSREKKESFPLTVTSAQKNPTAFYLCASSIGGGPPQETQYFGPGTRLLVL.

The J gene is TRBJ2-3, the V gene TRBV2; no definite D call. The CDR3 covers 10 residues. Germline V lookup: CDR1 SNHLY, CDR2 FYNNEI. V was trimmed by 6 bases and J by 5 bases, leaving 3 bases between them. The CDR3 reads CASRGDTQYF. The CDR3, as DNA: TGTGCCAGCAGGGGAGATACGCAGTATTTT.

The chain has TRBV9 and TRBJ1-2, with 10 bases lining up with TRBD1. CDR3 size: 13 residues. In germline, CDR1 is SGDLS, CDR2 YYNGEE. J lost 8 bases, V lost 2 bases, and 3 bases had no gene match. The CDR3 DNA follows: TGTGCCAGCAGCGTTGGGACAGGGGTCGGCTACACCTTC. This sequence encodes CASSVGTGVGYTF.

The chain is built from TRBV25-1 and TRBJ1-1; 9 nucleotides line up with TRBD1. CDR1 MGHDK and CDR2 SYGVNS come from the germline V gene. Trimming took 4 bases from V and 0 from J; bases not matched to a gene: 3. The CDR3 consists of 15 residues. The CDR3 region is CASSAGQGLNTEAFF. CDR3 nucleotide sequence: TGTGCCAGCAGTGCCGGACAGGGGCTGAACACTGAAGCTTTCTTT.

The chain links TRBV7-9 to TRBJ2-1, with 12 bases fitting TRBD2. In germline, CDR1 is SEHNR, CDR2 FQNEAQ (reference sequence). Trimming took 4 bases from V and 0 from J; bases not matched to a gene: 7. This CDR3 spans 18 amino acids. The CDR3 nucleotides read TGTGCCAGCAGCTCTCTAGCGGGAGGGTTGAGCTCCTACAATGAGCAGTTCTTC. Translating it yields CASSSLAGGLSSYNEQFF. The full variable domain, completed using reference TRBV7-9 and TRBJ2-1, is DTGVSQNPRHKITKRGQNVTFRCDPISEHNRLYWYRQTLGQGPEFLTYFQNEAQLEKSRLLSDRFSAERPKGSFSTLEIQRTEQGDSAMYLCASSSLAGGLSSYNEQFFGPGTRLTVL.